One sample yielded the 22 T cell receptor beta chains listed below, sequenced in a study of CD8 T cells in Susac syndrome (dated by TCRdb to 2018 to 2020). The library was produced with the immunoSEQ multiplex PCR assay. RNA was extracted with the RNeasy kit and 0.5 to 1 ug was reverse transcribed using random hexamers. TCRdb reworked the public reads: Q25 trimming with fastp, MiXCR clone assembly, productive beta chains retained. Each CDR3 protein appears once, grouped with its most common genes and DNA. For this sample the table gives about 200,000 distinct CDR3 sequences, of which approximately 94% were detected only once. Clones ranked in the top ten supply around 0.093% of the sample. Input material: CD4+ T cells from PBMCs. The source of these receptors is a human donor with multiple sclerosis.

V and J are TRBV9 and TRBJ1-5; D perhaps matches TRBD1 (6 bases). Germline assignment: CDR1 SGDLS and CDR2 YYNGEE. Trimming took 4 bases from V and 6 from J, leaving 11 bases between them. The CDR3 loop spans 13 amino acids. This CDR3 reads CASSPGAGQPQHF. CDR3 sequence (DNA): TGTGCCAGCAGCCCGGGGGCTGGTCAGCCCCAGCATTTT.

The CDR3 reads CASSLQGHLGYTF. The CDR3 nucleotides are TGTGCCAGCAGTTTACAGGGACATCTGGGCTACACCTTC. The chain recombines TRBV12-3 or TRBV12-4 with TRBJ1-2; TRBD1 is a possible D gene (6 bases). CDR3 size: 13 residues. V lost 2 bases and J 8 bases, leaving 12 bases between the germline ends.

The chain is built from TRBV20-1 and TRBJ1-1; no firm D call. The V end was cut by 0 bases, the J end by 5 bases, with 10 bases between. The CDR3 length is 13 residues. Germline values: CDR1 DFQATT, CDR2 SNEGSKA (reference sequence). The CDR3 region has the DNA TGCAGTGCTAGAGATACGGTAGGAACTGAAGCTTTCTTT. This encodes CSARDTVGTEAFF.

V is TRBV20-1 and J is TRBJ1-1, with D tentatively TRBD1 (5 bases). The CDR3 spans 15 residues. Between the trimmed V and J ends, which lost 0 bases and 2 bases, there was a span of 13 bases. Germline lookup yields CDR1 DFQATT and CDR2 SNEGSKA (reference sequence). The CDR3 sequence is CSARDRQGYNTEAFF. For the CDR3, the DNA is TGCAGTGCTAGAGATAGGCAGGGCTACAACACTGAAGCTTTCTTT.

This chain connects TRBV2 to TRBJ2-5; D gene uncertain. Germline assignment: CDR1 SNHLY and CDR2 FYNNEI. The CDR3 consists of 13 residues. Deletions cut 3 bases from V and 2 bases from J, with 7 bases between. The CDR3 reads CASSDNGQETQYF. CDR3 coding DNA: TGTGCCAGCAGTGACAACGGACAAGAGACCCAGTACTTC.

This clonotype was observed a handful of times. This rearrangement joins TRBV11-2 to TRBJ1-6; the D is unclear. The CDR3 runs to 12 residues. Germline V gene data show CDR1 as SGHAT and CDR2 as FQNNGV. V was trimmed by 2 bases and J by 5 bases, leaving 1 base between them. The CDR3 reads CASSLNNSPLHF. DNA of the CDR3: TGTGCCAGCAGCTTAAATAATTCACCCCTCCACTTT.

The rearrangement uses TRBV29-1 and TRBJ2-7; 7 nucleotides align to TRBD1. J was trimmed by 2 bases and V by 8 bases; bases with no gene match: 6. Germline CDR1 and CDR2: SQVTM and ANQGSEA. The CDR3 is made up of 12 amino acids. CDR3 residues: CSTRQGPYEQYF. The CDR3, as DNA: TGCAGCACCAGACAGGGCCCCTACGAGCAGTACTTC.

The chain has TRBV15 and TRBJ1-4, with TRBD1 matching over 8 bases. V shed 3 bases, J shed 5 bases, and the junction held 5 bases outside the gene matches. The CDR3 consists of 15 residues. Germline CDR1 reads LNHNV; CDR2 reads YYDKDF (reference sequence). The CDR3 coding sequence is TGTGCCACCAGCAGTAGGGACAGGAGGAATGAAAAACTGTTTTTT. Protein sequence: CATSSRDRRNEKLFF.

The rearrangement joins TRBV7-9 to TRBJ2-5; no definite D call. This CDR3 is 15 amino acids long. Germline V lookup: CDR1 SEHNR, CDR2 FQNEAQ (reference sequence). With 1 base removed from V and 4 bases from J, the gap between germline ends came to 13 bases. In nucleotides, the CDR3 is TGTGCCAGCAGCTTAGTAGCCCGTTTGGGAGAGACCCAGTACTTC. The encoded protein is CASSLVARLGETQYF.

The CDR3 spells CASSQEGPRQGEQFF. CDR3 nucleotide sequence: TGCGCCAGCAGCCAAGAGGGACCGCGGCAGGGTGAGCAGTTCTTC. The chain employs TRBV4-1 and TRBJ2-1; D might be TRBD1 or TRBD2, each matching 5 bases. The ends were cut back, 0 bases at V and 9 bases at J, with 15 bases in the middle. In germline, CDR1 is MGHRA, CDR2 YSYEKL. This CDR3 contains 15 residues.

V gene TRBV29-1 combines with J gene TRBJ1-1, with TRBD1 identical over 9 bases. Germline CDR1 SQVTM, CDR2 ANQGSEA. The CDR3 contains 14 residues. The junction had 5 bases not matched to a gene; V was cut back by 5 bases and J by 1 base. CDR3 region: CSVRTGGWNTEAFF. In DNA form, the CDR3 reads TGCAGCGTTCGAACAGGGGGCTGGAACACTGAAGCTTTCTTT.

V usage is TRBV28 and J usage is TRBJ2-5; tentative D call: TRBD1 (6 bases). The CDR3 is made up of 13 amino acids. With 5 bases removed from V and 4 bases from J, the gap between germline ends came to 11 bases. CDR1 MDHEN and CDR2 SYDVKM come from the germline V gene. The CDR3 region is CASSEQGRETQYF. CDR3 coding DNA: TGTGCCAGCAGTGAACAGGGTAGAGAGACCCAGTACTTC.

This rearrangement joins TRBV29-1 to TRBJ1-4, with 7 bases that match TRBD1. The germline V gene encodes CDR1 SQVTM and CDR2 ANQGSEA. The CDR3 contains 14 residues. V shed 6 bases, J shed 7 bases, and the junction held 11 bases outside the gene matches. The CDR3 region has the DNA TGCAGCGTGGCCGGACAGGATCGGAGTGAAAAACTGTTTTTT. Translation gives CSVAGQDRSEKLFF.

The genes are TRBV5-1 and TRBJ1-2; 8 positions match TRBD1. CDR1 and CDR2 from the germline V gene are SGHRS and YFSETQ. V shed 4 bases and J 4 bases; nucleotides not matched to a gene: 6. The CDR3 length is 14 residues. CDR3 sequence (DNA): TGCGCCAGCAGCCCGACAGGGGACGCCTATGGCTACACCTTC. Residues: CASSPTGDAYGYTF.

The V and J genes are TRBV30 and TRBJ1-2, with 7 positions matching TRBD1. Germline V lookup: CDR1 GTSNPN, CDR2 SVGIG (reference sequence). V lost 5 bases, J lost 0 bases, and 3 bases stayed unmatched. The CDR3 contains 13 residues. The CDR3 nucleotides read TGTGCCTGGGGACAGGTTGCTAACTATGGCTACACCTTC. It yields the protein CAWGQVANYGYTF.

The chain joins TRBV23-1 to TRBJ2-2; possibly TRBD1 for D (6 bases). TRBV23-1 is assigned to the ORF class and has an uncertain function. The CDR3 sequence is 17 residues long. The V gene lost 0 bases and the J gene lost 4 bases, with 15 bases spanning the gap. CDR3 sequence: CASSQSIGGGGTGELFF. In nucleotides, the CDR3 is TGCGCCAGCAGTCAATCCATTGGTGGGGGCGGCACCGGGGAGCTGTTTTTT.

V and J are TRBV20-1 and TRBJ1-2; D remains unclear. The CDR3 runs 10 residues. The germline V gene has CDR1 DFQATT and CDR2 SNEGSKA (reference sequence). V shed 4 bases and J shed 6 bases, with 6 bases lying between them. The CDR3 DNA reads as TGCAGTGCTAATGTAGATGGCTACACCTTC. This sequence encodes CSANVDGYTF.

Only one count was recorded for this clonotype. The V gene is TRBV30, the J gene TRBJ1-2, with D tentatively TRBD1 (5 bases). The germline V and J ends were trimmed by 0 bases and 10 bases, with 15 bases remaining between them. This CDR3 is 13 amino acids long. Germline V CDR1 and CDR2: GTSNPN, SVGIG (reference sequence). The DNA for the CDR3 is TGTGCCTGGAGTGTAAGGGGACTGGCGATCTACACCTTC. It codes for CAWSVRGLAIYTF.

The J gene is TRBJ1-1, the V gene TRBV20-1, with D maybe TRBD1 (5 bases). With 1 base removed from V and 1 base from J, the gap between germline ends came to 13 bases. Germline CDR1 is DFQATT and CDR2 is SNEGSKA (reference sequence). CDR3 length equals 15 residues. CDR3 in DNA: TGCAGTGCTAGAGTCTTCCAGGGCCCGAACACTGAAGCTTTCTTT. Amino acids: CSARVFQGPNTEAFF.

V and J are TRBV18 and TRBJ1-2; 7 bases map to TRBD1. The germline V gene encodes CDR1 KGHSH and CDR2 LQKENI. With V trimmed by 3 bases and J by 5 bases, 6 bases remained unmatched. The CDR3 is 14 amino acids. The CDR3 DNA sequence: TGTGCCAGCTCACCTGTGAGGACAGGTTATGGCTACACCTTC. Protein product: CASSPVRTGYGYTF.

The CDR3 reads CASSPAVGNSPLHF. The CDR3 DNA is TGTGCCAGCTCACCTGCGGTGGGGAATTCACCCCTCCACTTT. The V call is TRBV18, the J call TRBJ1-6; D unresolved. V lost 3 bases to trimming and J lost 7 bases, with 10 bases between them. Germline V gene data show CDR1 as KGHSH and CDR2 as LQKENI. The CDR3 has 14 amino acids.

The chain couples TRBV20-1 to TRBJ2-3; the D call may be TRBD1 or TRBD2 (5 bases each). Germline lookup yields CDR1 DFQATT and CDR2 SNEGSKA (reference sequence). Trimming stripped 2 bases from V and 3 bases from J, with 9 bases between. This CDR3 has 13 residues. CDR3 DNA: TGCAGTGCTAGATTTGGGGGAACAGATACGCAGTATTTT. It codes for CSARFGGTDTQYF.